This paragraph covers one T cell receptor beta chain sequence. These data come from a study of blood T cell repertoires in COVID-19. Trimming removed 2 bases from V and 3 bases from J, with 8 bases in between. Per germline, CDR1 MNHNS and CDR2 SASEGT. The CDR3 totals 13 residues. Sequencing was performed with immunoSEQ multiplex PCR; in TCRdb, only in-frame clones are kept and a portion is missing. Of roughly 180,000 clones in the sample, more than 85% were seen once. The TCR comes from a man between 18 and 35 years old with acute or convalescent COVID-19. Sequencing used peripheral blood. The chain is built from TRBV6-1 and TRBJ2-7, with D perhaps TRBD1 (6 bases). The CDR3 DNA reads as TGTGCCAGCAGTGAATACAGGGACTACGAGCAGTACGTC. Translated: CASSEYRDYEQYV.